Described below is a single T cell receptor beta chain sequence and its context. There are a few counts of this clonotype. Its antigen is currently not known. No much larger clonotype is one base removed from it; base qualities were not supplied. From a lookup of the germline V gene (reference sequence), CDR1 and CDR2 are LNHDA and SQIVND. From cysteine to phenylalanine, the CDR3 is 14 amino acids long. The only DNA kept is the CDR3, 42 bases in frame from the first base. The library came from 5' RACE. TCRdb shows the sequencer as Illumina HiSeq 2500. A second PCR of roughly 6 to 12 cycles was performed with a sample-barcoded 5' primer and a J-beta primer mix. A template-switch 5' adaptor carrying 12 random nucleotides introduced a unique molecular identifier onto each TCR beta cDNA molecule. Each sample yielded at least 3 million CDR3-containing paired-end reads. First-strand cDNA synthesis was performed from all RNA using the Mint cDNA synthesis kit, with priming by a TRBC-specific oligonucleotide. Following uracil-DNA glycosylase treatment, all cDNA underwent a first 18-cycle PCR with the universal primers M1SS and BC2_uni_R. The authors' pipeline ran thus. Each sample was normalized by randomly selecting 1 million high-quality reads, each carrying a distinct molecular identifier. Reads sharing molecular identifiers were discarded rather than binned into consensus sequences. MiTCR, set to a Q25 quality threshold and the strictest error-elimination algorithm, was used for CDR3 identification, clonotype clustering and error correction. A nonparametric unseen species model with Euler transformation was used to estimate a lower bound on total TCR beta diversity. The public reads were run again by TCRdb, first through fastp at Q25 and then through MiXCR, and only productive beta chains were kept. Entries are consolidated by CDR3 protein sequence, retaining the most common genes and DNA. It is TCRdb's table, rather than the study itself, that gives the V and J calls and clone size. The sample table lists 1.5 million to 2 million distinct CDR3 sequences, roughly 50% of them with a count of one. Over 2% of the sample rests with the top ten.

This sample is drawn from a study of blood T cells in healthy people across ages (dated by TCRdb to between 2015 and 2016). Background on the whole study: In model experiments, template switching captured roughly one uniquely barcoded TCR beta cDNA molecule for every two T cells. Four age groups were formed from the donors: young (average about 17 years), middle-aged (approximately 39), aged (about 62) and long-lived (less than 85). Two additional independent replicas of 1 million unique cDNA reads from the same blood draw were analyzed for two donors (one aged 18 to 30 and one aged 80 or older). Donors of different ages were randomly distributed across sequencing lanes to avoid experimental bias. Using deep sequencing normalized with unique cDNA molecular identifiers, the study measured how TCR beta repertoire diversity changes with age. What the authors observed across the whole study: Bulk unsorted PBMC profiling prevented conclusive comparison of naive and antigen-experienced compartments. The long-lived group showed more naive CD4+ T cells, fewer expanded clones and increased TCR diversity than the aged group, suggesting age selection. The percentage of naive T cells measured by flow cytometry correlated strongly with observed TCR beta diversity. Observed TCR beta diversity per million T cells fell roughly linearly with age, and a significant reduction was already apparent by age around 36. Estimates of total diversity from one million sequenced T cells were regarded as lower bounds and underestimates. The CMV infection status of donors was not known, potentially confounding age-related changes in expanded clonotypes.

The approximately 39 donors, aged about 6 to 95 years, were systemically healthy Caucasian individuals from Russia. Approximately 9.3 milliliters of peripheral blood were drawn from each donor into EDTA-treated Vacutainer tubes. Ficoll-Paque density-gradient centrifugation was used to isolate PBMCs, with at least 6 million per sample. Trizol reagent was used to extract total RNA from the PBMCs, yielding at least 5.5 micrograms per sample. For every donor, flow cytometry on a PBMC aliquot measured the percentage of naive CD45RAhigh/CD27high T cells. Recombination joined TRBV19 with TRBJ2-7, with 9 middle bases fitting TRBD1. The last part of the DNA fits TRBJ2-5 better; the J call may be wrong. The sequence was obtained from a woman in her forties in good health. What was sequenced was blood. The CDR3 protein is CATSTGGISETQYF. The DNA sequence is TGTGCCACCTCAACAGGGGGCATATCGGAGACCCAGTACTTC.